The clone carrying this T cell receptor beta chain has just a few counts. The antigen is unknown. V lost 5 bases and J lost 5; bases outside the gene matches: 9. This CDR3 is 15 amino acids long. In germline, CDR1 is MNHEY, CDR2 SVGAGI. This entry belongs to a study of early T cells in non-severe SARS-CoV-2 infection. Study at large: Unsorted whole blood bulk RNA was sequenced, with unpaired chains.

Researchers tagged individual cDNA molecules with unique molecular identifiers. From the 5' RACE reads, TCRdb called clonotypes with MiXCR, one entry per CDR3 protein. The sample shows tens of thousands of distinct CDR3 sequences, approximately 13% of them seen only once. Findings and caveats of the study: VDJdb matching favored anti-spike CD8 responses, missing private and CD4 specificities.

J is TRBJ2-1 and V is TRBV6-5; 7 bases are shared with TRBD1. The receptor was isolated from an adult who was a healthcare worker with PCR-confirmed SARS-CoV-2 infection or an uninfected control (not recorded which). Specimen: whole blood, collected at baseline. The CDR3: CASSRTDRENNEQFF. The CDR3, as DNA: TGTGCCAGCAGTCGGACTGACAGGGAGAACAATGAGCAGTTCTTC.